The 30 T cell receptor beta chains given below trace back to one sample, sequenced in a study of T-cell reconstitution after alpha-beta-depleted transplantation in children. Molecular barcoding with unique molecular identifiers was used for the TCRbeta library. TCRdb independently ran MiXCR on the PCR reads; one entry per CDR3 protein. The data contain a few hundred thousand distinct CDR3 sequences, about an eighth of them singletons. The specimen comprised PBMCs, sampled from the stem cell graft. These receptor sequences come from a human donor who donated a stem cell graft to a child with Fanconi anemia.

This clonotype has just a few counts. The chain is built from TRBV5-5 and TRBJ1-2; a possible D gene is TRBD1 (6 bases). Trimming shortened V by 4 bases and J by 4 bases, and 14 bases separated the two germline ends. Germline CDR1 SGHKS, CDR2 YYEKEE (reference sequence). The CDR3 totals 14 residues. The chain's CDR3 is CASSPRDTPYGYTF. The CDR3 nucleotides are TGTGCCAGCAGCCCGCGGGACACACCCTATGGCTACACCTTC.

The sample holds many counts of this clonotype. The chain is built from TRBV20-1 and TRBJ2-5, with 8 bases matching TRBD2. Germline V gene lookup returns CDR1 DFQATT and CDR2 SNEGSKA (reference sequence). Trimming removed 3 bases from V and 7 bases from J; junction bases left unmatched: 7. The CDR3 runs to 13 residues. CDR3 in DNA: TGCAGTGCTAGCGGGGGGGGTAGTGGGACCCAGTACTTC. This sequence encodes CSASGGGSGTQYF.

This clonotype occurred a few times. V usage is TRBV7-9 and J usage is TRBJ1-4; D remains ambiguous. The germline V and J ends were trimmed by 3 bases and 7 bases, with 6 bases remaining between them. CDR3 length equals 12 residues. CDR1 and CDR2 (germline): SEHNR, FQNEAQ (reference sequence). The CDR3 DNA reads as TGTGCCAGCAGCTTTTCGGGTGAAAAACTGTTTTTT. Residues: CASSFSGEKLFF. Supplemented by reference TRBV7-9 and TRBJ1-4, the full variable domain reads DTGVSQNPRHKITKRGQNVTFRCDPISEHNRLYWYRQTLGQGPEFLTYFQNEAQLEKSRLLSDRFSAERPKGSFSTLEIQRTEQGDSAMYLCASSFSGEKLFFGSGTQLSVL.

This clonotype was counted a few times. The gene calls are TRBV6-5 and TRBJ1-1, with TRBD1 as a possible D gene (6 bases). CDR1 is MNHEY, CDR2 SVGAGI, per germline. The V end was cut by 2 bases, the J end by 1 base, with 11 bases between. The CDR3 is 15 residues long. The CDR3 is CASSYATRGNTEAFF. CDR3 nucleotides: TGTGCCAGCAGTTACGCCACCAGGGGGAACACTGAAGCTTTCTTT.

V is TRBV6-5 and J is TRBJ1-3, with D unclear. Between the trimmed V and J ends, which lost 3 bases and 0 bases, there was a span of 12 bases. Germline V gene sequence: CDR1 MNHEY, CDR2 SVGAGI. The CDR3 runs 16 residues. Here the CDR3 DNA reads TGTGCCAGCAGTTATCTTTCGGGATACTCTGGAAACACCATATATTTT. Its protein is CASSYLSGYSGNTIYF.

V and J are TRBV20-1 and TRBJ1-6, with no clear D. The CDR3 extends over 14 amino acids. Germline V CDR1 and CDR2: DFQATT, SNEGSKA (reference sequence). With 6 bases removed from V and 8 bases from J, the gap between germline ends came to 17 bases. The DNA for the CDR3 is TGCAGTGCCGAGGCGCCAGGAACTGATTCACCCCTCCACTTT. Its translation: CSAEAPGTDSPLHF.

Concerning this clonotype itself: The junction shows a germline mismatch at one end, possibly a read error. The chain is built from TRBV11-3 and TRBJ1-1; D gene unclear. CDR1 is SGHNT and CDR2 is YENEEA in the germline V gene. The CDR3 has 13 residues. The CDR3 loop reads CACSPKIGAEAFF. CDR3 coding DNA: TGTGCCTGCAGTCCAAAAATCGGCGCTGAAGCTTTCTTT.

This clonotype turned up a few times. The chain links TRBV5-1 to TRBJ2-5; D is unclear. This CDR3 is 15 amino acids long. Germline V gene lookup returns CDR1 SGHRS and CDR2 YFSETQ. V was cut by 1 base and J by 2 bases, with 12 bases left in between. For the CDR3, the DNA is TGCGCCAGCAGCTTGACCCCTAGTAGTCAAGAGACCCAGTACTTC. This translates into CASSLTPSSQETQYF.

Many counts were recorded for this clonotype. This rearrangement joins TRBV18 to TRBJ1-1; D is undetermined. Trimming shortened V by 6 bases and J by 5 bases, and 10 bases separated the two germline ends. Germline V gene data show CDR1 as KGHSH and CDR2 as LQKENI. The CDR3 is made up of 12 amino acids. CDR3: CASSRRETEAFF. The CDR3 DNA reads TGTGCCAGCTCCCGGAGAGAGACTGAAGCTTTCTTT.

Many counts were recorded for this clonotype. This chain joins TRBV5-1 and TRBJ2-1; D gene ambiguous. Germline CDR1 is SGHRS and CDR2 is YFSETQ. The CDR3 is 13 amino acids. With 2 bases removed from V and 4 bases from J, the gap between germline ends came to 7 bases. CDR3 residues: CASSLETYNEQFF. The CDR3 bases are TGCGCCAGCAGCTTAGAAACTTACAATGAGCAGTTCTTC.

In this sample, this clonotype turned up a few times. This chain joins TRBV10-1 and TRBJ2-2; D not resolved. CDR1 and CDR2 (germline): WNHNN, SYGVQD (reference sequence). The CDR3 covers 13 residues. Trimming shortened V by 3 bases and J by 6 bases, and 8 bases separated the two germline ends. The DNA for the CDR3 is TGCGCCAGCAGTGAAAGGGATCCCGGGGAGCTGTTTTTT. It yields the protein CASSERDPGELFF.

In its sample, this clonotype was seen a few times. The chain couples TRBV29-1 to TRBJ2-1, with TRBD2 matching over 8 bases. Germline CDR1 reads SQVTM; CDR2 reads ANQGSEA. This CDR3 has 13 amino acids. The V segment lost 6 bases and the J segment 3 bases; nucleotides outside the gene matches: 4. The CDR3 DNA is TGCAGCGTAGCGGGGGTAAACTACAATGAGCAGTTCTTC. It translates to CSVAGVNYNEQFF.

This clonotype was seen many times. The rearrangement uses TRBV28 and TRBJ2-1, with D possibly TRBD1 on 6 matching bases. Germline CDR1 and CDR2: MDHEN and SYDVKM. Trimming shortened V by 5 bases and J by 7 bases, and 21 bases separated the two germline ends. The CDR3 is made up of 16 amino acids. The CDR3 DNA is TGTGCCAGCAGTCCGACAGGTATGCAAGGAATGAATGAGCAGTTCTTC. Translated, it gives CASSPTGMQGMNEQFF. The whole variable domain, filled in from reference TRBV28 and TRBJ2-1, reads DVKVTQSSRYLVKRTGEKVFLECVQDMDHENMFWYRQDPGLGLRLIYFSYDVKMKEKGDIPEGYSVSREKKERFSLILESASTNQTSMYLCASSPTGMQGMNEQFFGPGTRLTVL.

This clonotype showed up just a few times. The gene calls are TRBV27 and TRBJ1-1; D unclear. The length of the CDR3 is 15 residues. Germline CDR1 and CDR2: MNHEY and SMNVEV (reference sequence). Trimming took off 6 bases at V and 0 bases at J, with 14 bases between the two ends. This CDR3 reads CASSSLLNVNTEAFF. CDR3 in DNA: TGTGCCAGCAGCTCCCTCTTGAACGTGAACACTGAAGCTTTCTTT.

The CDR3 loop is CSVFDRDRGIIEQFF. The DNA for the CDR3 is TGCAGCGTTTTCGACCGGGACAGGGGAATTATCGAGCAGTTCTTC. The V gene is TRBV29-1, the J gene TRBJ2-1; TRBD1 matches 10 bases. The trim removed 5 bases at V and 10 bases at J, leaving 14 bases unmatched. The CDR3 has 15 residues. CDR1 and CDR2 from the germline V gene are SQVTM and ANQGSEA.

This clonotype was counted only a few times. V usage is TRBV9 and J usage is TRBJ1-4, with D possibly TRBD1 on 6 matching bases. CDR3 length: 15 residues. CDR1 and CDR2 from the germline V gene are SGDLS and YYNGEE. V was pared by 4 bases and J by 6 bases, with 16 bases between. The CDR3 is CASSPGQPLDEKLFF. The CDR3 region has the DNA TGTGCCAGCAGCCCCGGACAGCCTCTGGATGAAAAACTGTTTTTT.

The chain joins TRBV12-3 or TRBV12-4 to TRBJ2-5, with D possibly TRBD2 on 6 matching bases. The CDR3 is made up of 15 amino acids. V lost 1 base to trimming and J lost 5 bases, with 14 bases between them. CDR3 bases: TGTGCCAGCAGTTTAGGGTTCGGCGGGGTTGAGACCCAGTACTTC. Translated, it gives CASSLGFGGVETQYF.

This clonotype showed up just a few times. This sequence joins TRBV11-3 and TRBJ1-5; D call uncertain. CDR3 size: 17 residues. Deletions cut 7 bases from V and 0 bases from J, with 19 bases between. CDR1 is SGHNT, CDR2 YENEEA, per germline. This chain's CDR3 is CASTKFTELSSNQPQHF. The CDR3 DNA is TGTGCCAGCACCAAATTCACAGAACTTTCTAGCAATCAGCCCCAGCATTTT. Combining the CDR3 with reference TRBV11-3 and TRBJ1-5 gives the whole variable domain EAGVVQSPRYKIIEKKQPVAFWCNPISGHNTLYWYLQNLGQGPELLIRYENEEAVDDSQLPKDRFSAERLKGVDSTLKIQPAELGDSAVYLCASTKFTELSSNQPQHFGDGTRLSIL.

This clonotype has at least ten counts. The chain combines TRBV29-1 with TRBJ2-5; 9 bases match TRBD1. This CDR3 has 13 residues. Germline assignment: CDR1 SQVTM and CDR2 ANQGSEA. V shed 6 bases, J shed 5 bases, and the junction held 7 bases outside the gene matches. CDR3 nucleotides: TGCAGCGTACGACAGGGGGGACAGGAGACCCAGTACTTC. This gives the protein CSVRQGGQETQYF. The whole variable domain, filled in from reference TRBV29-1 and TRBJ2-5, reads SAVISQKPSRDICQRGTSLTIQCQVDSQVTMMFWYRQQPGQSLTLIATANQGSEATYESGFVIDKFPISRPNLTFSTLTVSNMSPEDSSIYLCSVRQGGQETQYFGPGTRLLVL.

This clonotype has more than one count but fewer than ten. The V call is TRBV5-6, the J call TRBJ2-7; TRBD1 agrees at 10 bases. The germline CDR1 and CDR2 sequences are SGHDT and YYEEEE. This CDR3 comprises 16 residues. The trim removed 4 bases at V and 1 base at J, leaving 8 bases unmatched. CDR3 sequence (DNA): TGTGCCAGCAGCCGTCTGGGACAGGGGACATCCTACGAGCAGTACGTC. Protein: CASSRLGQGTSYEQYV.

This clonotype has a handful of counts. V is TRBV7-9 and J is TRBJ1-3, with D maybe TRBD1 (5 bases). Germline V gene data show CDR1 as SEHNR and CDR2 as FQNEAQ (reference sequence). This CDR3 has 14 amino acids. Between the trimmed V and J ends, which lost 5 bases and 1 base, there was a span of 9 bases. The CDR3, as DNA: TGTGCCAGCAGCAGGGACGGATCTGGAAACACCATATATTTT. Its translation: CASSRDGSGNTIYF.

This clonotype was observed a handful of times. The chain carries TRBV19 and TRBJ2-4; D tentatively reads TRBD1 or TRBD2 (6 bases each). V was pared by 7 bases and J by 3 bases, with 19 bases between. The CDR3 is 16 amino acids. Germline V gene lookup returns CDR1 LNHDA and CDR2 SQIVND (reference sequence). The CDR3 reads CASTPLWGAGKNIQYF. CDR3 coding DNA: TGTGCCAGTACCCCCCTTTGGGGGGCAGGCAAAAACATTCAGTACTTC.

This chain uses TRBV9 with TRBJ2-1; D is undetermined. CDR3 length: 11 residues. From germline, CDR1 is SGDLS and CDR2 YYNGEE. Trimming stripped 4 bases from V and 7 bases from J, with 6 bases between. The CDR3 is CASSRTNEQFF. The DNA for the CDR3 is TGTGCCAGCAGCCGCACGAATGAGCAGTTCTTC. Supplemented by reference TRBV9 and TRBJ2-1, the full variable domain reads DSGVTQTPKHLITATGQRVTLRCSPRSGDLSVYWYQQSLDQGLQFLIQYYNGEERAKGNILERFSAQQFPDLHSELNLSSLELGDSALYFCASSRTNEQFFGPGTRLTVL.

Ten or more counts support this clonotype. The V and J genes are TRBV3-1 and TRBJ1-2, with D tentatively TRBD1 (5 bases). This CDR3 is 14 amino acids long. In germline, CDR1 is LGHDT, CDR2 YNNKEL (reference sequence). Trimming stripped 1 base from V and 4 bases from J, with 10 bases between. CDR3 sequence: CASSQAQGTYGYTF. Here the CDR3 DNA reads TGTGCCAGCAGCCAAGCGCAGGGAACCTATGGCTACACCTTC.

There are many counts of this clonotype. The CDR3 reads CASSLVPLAGNEQFF. CDR3 nucleotide sequence: TGTGCCAGCAGTTTAGTCCCCCTAGCGGGGAATGAGCAGTTCTTC. V usage is TRBV12-3 or TRBV12-4 and J usage is TRBJ2-1; 9 bases fit TRBD2. V lost 1 base to trimming and J lost 7 bases; unmatched junction nucleotides: 5. This CDR3 has 15 amino acids.

CDR3 nucleotides: TGTGCCAGCAGCCGAAGACAGGCGAACACTGAAGCTTTCTTT. It yields the protein CASSRRQANTEAFF. The chain combines TRBV6-1 with TRBJ1-1, with a possible D match to TRBD1 (6 bases). Trimming stripped 6 bases from V and 1 base from J, with 12 bases between. The CDR3 length is 14 residues. Germline V gene sequence: CDR1 MNHNS, CDR2 SASEGT.

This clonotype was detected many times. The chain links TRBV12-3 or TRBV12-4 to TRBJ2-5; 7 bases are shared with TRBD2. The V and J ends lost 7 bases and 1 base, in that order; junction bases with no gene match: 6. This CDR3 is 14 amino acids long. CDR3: CASTPGGSQETQYF. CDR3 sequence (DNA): TGTGCCAGCACCCCGGGGGGTAGCCAAGAGACCCAGTACTTC.

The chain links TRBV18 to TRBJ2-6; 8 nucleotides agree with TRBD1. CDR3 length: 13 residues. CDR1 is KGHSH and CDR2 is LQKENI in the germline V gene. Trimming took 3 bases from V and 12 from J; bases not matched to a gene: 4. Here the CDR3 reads CASSPDRGGVLTF. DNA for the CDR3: TGTGCCAGCTCACCCGACAGGGGAGGCGTCCTGACTTTC.

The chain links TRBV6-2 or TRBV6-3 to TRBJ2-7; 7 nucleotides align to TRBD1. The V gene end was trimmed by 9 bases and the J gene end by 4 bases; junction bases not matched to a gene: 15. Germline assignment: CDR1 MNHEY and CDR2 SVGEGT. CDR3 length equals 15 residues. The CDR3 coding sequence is TGTGCCAGGAGAGAGAAAGACAGGGTTCTTTACGAGCAGTACTTC. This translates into CARREKDRVLYEQYF.

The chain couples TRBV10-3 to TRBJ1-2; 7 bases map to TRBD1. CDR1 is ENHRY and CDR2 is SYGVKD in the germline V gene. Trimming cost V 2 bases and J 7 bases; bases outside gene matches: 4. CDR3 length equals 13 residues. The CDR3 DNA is TGTGCCATCAGTGAGGGCAGGGGGAGTGGCTACACCTTC. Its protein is CAISEGRGSGYTF.